A selection of T cell receptor beta chains follows, all from one sample in a study of T cell responses to AZD1222 COVID-19 vaccine. Using immunoSEQ multiplex PCR, the repertoire was profiled, and TCRdb retains in-frame clones only, with some absent. The table shows 150,000 to 200,000 clones, with around 93% occurring only once. The sequences come from peripheral blood, collected on day 0 of AZD1222 vaccination. These receptors were collected from an adult in good health. Each CDR3 is given with its conserved first and last residue.

CSVGLGGTQYF,TRBV29-1,TRBJ2-5,11
CASSLSAVLYGYTF,TRBV7-8,TRBJ1-2,14
CASRAGEYGYTF,TRBV6-5,TRBJ1-2,12
CASGLNRDGNSPLHF,TRBV19,TRBJ1-6,15
CASKKAGSYNEQFF,TRBV19,TRBJ2-1,14
CASTTRVPRGLAGGYTGELFF,TRBV2,TRBJ2-2,21
CASSQDPTPWGPDTQYF,TRBV4-1,TRBJ2-3,17
CASNGREGYYNEQFF,TRBV19,TRBJ2-1,15
CASSQDASIRYNEQFF,TRBV4-3,TRBJ2-1,16
CATAVSGANVLTF,TRBV19,TRBJ2-6,13
CASRGAGQGDTEAFF,TRBV19,TRBJ1-1,15
CASSLRTVNTEAFF,TRBV5-4,TRBJ1-1,14
CASSQDHRVAGDKETQYF,TRBV4-2,TRBJ2-5,18
CASSLAPLAGGFAYEQYF,TRBV5-1,TRBJ2-7,18
CASSQAWGAVTEAFF,TRBV4-1,TRBJ1-1,15
CATGRGSYNEQFF,TRBV24-1,TRBJ2-1,13
CASSRFTRNEKLFF,TRBV6-5,TRBJ1-4,14
CASSQSVGQGINQPQHF,TRBV23-1,TRBJ1-5,17
CASSFRVGQGHFGYTF,TRBV28,TRBJ1-2,16
CASSPGTGDYEQYF,TRBV18,TRBJ2-7,14
CASSYPRVGGYNEQFF,TRBV6-6,TRBJ2-1,16
CASSSLYRGKRNEQFF,TRBV5-1,TRBJ2-1,16
CASDKGIYYGYTF,TRBV2,TRBJ1-2,13
CASSPPSEETQYF,TRBV6-5,TRBJ2-5,13
CASSPGQDGKGNTIYF,TRBV7-9,TRBJ1-3,16
CASSYRQTYEQYF,TRBV6-2/TRBV6-3,TRBJ2-7,13
CASSWGLAGGPQFF,TRBV5-5,TRBJ2-1,14
CASSTRGQDSPLHF,TRBV5-1,TRBJ1-6,14
CASSLTQGSATQYF,TRBV7-3,TRBJ2-5,14
CASSFPQGAIGNQPQHF,TRBV28,TRBJ1-5,17
CATSDPQGGLETQYF,TRBV24-1,TRBJ2-5,15
CASSDRGHPTDTQYF,TRBV10-1,TRBJ2-3,15
CASRSSGRVNEQYF,TRBV28,TRBJ2-7,14
CASRASSTDTQYF,TRBV6-5,TRBJ2-3,13
CASSPLGETQYF,TRBV7-9,TRBJ2-5,12
CASSWDRNTEAFF,TRBV19,TRBJ1-1,13
CASSIISQNSPLHF,TRBV7-9,TRBJ1-6,14
CASRPGQIKETQYF,TRBV5-6,TRBJ2-5,14
CASSHGTDKNLGKLFF,TRBV7-2,TRBJ1-4,16
CASSPSETQYF,TRBV18,TRBJ2-5,11
CASSVPTGNQPQHF,TRBV28,TRBJ1-5,14